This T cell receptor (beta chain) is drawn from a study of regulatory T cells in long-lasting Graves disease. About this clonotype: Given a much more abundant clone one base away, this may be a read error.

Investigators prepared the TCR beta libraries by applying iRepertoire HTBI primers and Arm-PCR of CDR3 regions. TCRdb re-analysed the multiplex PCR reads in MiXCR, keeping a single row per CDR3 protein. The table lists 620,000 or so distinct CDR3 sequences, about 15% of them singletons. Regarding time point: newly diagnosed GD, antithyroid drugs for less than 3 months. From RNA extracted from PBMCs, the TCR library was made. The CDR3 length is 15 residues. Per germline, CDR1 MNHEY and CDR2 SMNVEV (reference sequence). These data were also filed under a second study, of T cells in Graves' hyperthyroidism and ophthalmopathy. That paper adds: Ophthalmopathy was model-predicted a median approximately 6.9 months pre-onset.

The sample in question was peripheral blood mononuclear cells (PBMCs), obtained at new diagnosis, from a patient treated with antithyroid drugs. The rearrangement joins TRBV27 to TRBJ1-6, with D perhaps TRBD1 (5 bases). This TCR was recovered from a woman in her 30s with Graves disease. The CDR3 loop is CASGGMQVKNSSLHF. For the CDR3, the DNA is TGTGCCAGTGGGGGGATGCAAGTCAAAAATTCATCCCTCCACTTT.